The 22 T cell receptor beta chains reported below all come from one sample, sequenced in a study of blood T cell repertoires in COVID-19. Method: immunoSEQ multiplex PCR; TCRdb's copy keeps in-frame clones and lacks some. The sample contains under 200,000 clones, roughly 90% of which appear only once. Sequencing used PBMCs or T cells enriched from blood (not recorded which). The receptors originated from a woman aged 45-65 years who had recovered from COVID-19.

The chain couples TRBV9 to TRBJ2-3; 13 positions match TRBD2. The CDR3 has 16 residues. The V gene end was trimmed by 0 bases and the J gene end by 4 bases; junction bases not matched to a gene: 2. From germline, CDR1 is SGDLS and CDR2 YYNGEE. This CDR3 reads CASSVGGTSGADTQYF. In nucleotides, the CDR3 is TGTGCCAGCAGCGTAGGAGGGACTAGCGGGGCAGATACGCAGTATTTT. Filled out from reference TRBV9 and TRBJ2-3, the complete variable domain reads DSGVTQTPKHLITATGQRVTLRCSPRSGDLSVYWYQQSLDQGLQFLIQYYNGEERAKGNILERFSAQQFPDLHSELNLSSLELGDSALYFCASSVGGTSGADTQYFGPGTRLTVL.

V gene TRBV4-2 combines with J gene TRBJ1-2; a possible D gene is TRBD1 (6 bases). The germline CDR1 and CDR2 sequences are LGHNA and YNFKEQ. This CDR3 has 17 amino acids. V lost 3 bases and J 3 bases, leaving 20 bases between the germline ends. The CDR3 region is CASSQGIPGQGDYGYTF. As DNA, the CDR3 is TGTGCCAGCAGCCAGGGAATACCGGGACAAGGGGACTATGGCTACACCTTC.

V is TRBV6-4 and J is TRBJ2-1, with 14 bases fitting TRBD2. Germline V lookup: CDR1 MRHNA, CDR2 SNTAGT. CDR3 length: 15 amino acids. With 6 bases clipped from V and 4 bases from J, the junction kept 2 bases outside the gene matches. Written as DNA, the CDR3 is TGTGCCAGCAGCGGGACTAGCGGGGGTTACAATGAGCAGTTCTTC. Translating gives CASSGTSGGYNEQFF.

This sequence joins TRBV6-1 and TRBJ1-3, with D unresolved. Trimming cost V 2 bases and J 0 bases, with 8 bases left between them. The CDR3 is 15 residues long. Germline values: CDR1 MNHNS, CDR2 SASEGT. The CDR3 sequence is CASSEQNFSGNTIYF. Here the CDR3 DNA reads TGTGCCAGCAGTGAACAAAATTTCTCTGGAAACACCATATATTTT.

The chain joins TRBV5-6 to TRBJ1-6; weak D call: TRBD1 (5 bases). This CDR3 contains 15 residues. Trimming removed 3 bases at V and 9 bases at J, with 16 bases between. Germline V gives CDR1 SGHDT, CDR2 YYEEEE. The CDR3: CASSYSGSEPSPLHF. The CDR3 DNA follows: TGTGCCAGCAGCTACTCAGGGTCCGAGCCTTCACCCCTCCACTTT.

J is TRBJ1-5 and V is TRBV12-3 or TRBV12-4; D ambiguous. The ends were cut back, 8 bases at V and 2 bases at J, with 10 bases in the middle. The CDR3 consists of 13 residues. CDR3 residues: CASGERGNQPQHF. In DNA form, the CDR3 reads TGTGCCAGCGGTGAACGGGGCAATCAGCCCCAGCATTTT.

The chain combines TRBV5-1 with TRBJ2-1; D is unclear. V gave up 2 bases and J gave up 7 bases, with 7 bases separating them. Germline-derived CDR1 and CDR2 are SGHRS and YFSETQ. The CDR3 runs 12 residues. The CDR3 coding sequence is TGCGCCAGCAGCTTTGGTCGGAATGAGCAGTTCTTC. It translates to CASSFGRNEQFF.

V gene TRBV25-1 combines with J gene TRBJ2-1; D possibly corresponds to TRBD1 (6 bases). The CDR3 loop spans 13 amino acids. The V gene's germline CDR1 is MGHDK and CDR2 SYGVNS. V was clipped by 6 bases and J by 8 bases, with 14 bases between them. The CDR3 region is CASRSTGAYEQFF. CDR3 coding DNA: TGTGCCAGCAGGTCGACAGGAGCCTATGAGCAGTTCTTC.

V is TRBV5-1 and J is TRBJ2-3, with TRBD2 matching 10 bases. Germline CDR1 SGHRS, CDR2 YFSETQ. The V segment lost 4 bases and the J segment 2 bases; nucleotides outside the gene matches: 7. This CDR3 comprises 16 residues. CDR3 in amino acids: CASSAQLAGITDTQYF. CDR3 nucleotides: TGCGCCAGCAGCGCCCAACTAGCGGGGATCACAGATACGCAGTATTTT.

This clone was recorded once. The chain carries TRBV27 and TRBJ2-2, with a possible D match to TRBD1 (6 bases). Germline V CDR1 and CDR2: MNHEY, SMNVEV (reference sequence). V lost 1 base to trimming and J lost 6 bases, with 9 bases between them. This CDR3 spans 14 amino acids. The CDR3 protein is CASSLFQGSGELFF. The CDR3 DNA reads as TGTGCCAGCAGTTTATTCCAGGGGTCCGGGGAGCTGTTTTTT.

The gene calls are TRBV5-4 and TRBJ2-2; 11 nucleotides agree with TRBD1. Germline V gene sequence: CDR1 SGHNT, CDR2 YYREEE (reference sequence). J was trimmed by 6 bases and V by 3 bases; bases with no gene match: 4. The CDR3 contains 15 residues. CDR3 sequence: CASSSDRGRSGELFF. CDR3 DNA: TGTGCCAGCAGCTCGGACAGGGGGCGATCCGGGGAGCTGTTTTTT. The whole variable domain, filled in from reference TRBV5-4 and TRBJ2-2, reads ETGVTQSPTHLIKTRGQQVTLRCSSQSGHNTVSWYQQALGQGPQFIFQYYREEENGRGNFPPRFSGLQFPNYSSELNVNALELDDSALYLCASSSDRGRSGELFFGEGSRLTVL.

This clone appeared once. The chain is built from TRBV4-2 and TRBJ2-7; D is unresolved. The CDR3 extends over 14 amino acids. The V end was cut by 0 bases, the J end by 1 base, with 7 bases between. Germline loops: CDR1 LGHNA, CDR2 YNFKEQ. The CDR3 loop reads CASSQERHSYEQYF. In DNA, the CDR3 is TGTGCCAGCAGCCAAGAGAGACATTCCTACGAGCAGTACTTC.

The V gene is TRBV3-1 (or the pseudogene TRBV3-2), the J gene TRBJ2-7, with 12 bases lining up with TRBD2. The trim removed 4 bases at V and 4 bases at J, leaving 8 bases unmatched. Germline lookup yields CDR1 LGHDT and CDR2 YNNKEL (reference sequence). The CDR3 is 16 residues long. CDR3 in DNA: TGTGCCAGCAGCCCCTCCGGACTAGCGGGGCTATACGAGCAGTACTTC. It is translated as CASSPSGLAGLYEQYF.

This clone was recorded once. V and J are TRBV15 and TRBJ2-7; no reliable D call. V was shortened by 0 bases and J by 2 bases, with 8 bases between the two germline ends. Germline CDR1 LNHNV, CDR2 YYDKDF (reference sequence). The CDR3 length is 14 residues. This chain's CDR3 is CATSREVATYEQYF. The CDR3 DNA reads TGTGCCACCAGCAGAGAGGTGGCCACCTACGAGCAGTACTTC.

This chain links TRBV9 with TRBJ1-2; 8 nucleotides agree with TRBD1. CDR1 and CDR2 from the germline V gene are SGDLS and YYNGEE. The V and J ends lost 4 bases and 7 bases, in that order; junction bases with no gene match: 9. The CDR3 spans 14 residues. Here the CDR3 reads CASSPEDRVGGYTF. In nucleotides, the CDR3 is TGTGCCAGCAGCCCCGAGGACAGGGTTGGTGGCTACACCTTC.

There are a few counts of this clone. This rearrangement joins TRBV7-9 to TRBJ1-2, with D tentatively TRBD1 (5 bases). CDR3 size: 13 residues. Germline V gene lookup returns CDR1 SEHNR and CDR2 FQNEAQ (reference sequence). The V end was cut by 4 bases, the J end by 3 bases, with 9 bases between. In DNA form, the CDR3 reads TGTGCCAGCAGCTCCTTAGGGGACTATGGCTACACCTTC. Amino acid sequence: CASSSLGDYGYTF.

This chain links TRBV3-1 (or the pseudogene TRBV3-2) with TRBJ2-7, with TRBD2 matching 15 bases. V was pared by 4 bases and J by 2 bases, with 9 bases of the junction left unmatched. The CDR3 has 18 residues. From germline, CDR1 is LGHDT and CDR2 YNNKEL (reference sequence). CDR3 coding DNA: TGTGCCAGCAGCCCCCCGGGACTAGCGGGGGGAAGCCCCTACGAGCAGTACTTC. This encodes CASSPPGLAGGSPYEQYF.

This clone was seen only once. V and J are TRBV5-4 and TRBJ1-2; weak D call: TRBD1 (5 bases). The V end lost 4 bases, the J end lost 2 bases, and 12 bases lay between the germline ends. The CDR3 spans 14 residues. Germline-derived CDR1 and CDR2 are SGHNT and YYREEE (reference sequence). The CDR3 DNA is TGTGCCAGCAGCCCCAGGGATCGAAACTATGGCTACACCTTC. Protein sequence: CASSPRDRNYGYTF.

The chain links TRBV5-6 to TRBJ2-7, with D perhaps matching TRBD2 (6 bases). The CDR3 is 15 residues long. Trimming left V 2 bases short and J 2 bases short, with 14 bases between. In germline, CDR1 is SGHDT, CDR2 YYEEEE. This chain's CDR3 is CASSFKEGSTYEQYF. The CDR3 DNA is TGTGCCAGCAGCTTCAAGGAGGGATCAACCTACGAGCAGTACTTC.

This chain uses TRBV27 with TRBJ1-1, with D possibly TRBD1 on 5 matching bases. CDR3 size: 13 residues. V lost 7 bases to trimming and J lost 4 bases, with 13 bases between them. Germline CDR1 is MNHEY and CDR2 is SMNVEV (reference sequence). The CDR3 is CASTLGVGTEAFF. CDR3 in DNA: TGTGCCAGCACCTTAGGGGTGGGCACTGAAGCTTTCTTT.

The chain couples TRBV30 to TRBJ1-5, with D possibly matching TRBD1 (5 bases). The CDR3 consists of 15 residues. V was trimmed by 0 bases and J by 2 bases, leaving 11 bases between them. Germline assignment: CDR1 GTSNPN and CDR2 SVGIG (reference sequence). The CDR3 loop reads CAWSVQQGGNQPQHF. DNA for the CDR3: TGTGCCTGGAGTGTACAGCAGGGTGGCAATCAGCCCCAGCATTTT.

The CDR3: CAWSAWASTEAFF. CDR3 nucleotides: TGTGCCTGGAGTGCTTGGGCGAGCACTGAAGCTTTCTTT. The chain uses TRBV30 and TRBJ1-1; D is ambiguous. Germline loops: CDR1 GTSNPN, CDR2 SVGIG (reference sequence). The CDR3 contains 13 residues. The V end lost 1 base, the J end lost 4 bases, and 10 bases lay between the germline ends.